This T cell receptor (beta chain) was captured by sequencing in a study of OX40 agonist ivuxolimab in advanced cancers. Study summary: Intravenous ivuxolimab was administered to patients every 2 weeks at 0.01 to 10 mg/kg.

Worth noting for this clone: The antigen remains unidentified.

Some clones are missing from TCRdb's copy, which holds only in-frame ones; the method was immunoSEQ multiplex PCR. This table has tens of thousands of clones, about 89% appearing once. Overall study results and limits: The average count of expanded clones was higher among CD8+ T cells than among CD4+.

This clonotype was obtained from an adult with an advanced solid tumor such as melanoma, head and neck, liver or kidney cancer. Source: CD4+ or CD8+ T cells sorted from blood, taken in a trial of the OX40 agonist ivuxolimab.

Here the CDR3 DNA reads TGTGCCAGCAGTCCGGAGAGAATGAGTGAGCAGTTCTTC. Its translation is CASSPERMSEQFF. The chain uses TRBV7-3 and TRBJ2-1; no firm D call. The germline CDR1 and CDR2 sequences are SGHTA and FQGTGA. Trimming left V 6 bases short and J 9 bases short, with 15 bases between. This CDR3 region has 13 residues. Using reference TRBV7-3 and TRBJ2-1 for the parts outside the CDR3, the full variable domain is GAGVSQTPSNKVTEKGKYVELRCDPISGHTALYWYRQSLGQGPEFLIYFQGTGAADDSGLPNDRFFAVRPEGSVSTLKIQRTERGDSAVYLCASSPERMSEQFFGPGTRLTVL.